The text below deals with one T cell receptor (beta chain). The antigen is not known. Germline CDR1 LNHDA, CDR2 SQIVND (reference sequence). This CDR3 has 11 amino acids. V lost 1 base, J lost 6 bases, and 4 bases lay in between. The sample belongs to a study of cytomegalovirus exposure and HLA in healthy donors. Study background: The same platform as the roughly 670 first-cohort repertoires was used for the roughly 130 validation repertoires, a later analysis reported. Study-wide points: In the roughly 120 validation repertoires, about 94% of cluster scores exceeded 0, per a later analysis.

Clones were read by immunoSEQ multiplex PCR, and TCRdb kept only the in-frame ones, dropping some. The sample shows 71,000 or so clones, approximately 96% of them seen only once. The receptor was derived from a man aged 18 to 30 in good health and CMV-seropositive. J is TRBJ2-7 and V is TRBV19; D is undetermined. The sequencing sample was made of PBMCs. The CDR3 DNA reads as TGTGCCAGTAGTATAGGCGTCGAGCAGTACTTC. Translation: CASSIGVEQYF.